One sample yielded the 25 T cell receptor beta chains listed below, sequenced in a study of blood T cell repertoires in COVID-19. Generated by immunoSEQ multiplex PCR, the TCRdb table keeps only in-frame clones and is missing some. Of 240,000 or so clones in the sample, about four fifths were seen once. The sequenced material came from peripheral blood. The receptors come from a woman aged 18-35 years with acute or convalescent COVID-19.

The chain uses TRBV4-1 and TRBJ1-1, with D perhaps TRBD1 (5 bases). The ends were cut back, 4 bases at V and 5 bases at J, with 17 bases in the middle. The length of the CDR3 is 15 residues. CDR1 and CDR2 (germline): MGHRA, YSYEKL. This chain's CDR3 is CASSPEPRRGTEAFF. The CDR3 nucleotides read TGCGCCAGCAGCCCCGAACCCAGGCGGGGGACTGAAGCTTTCTTT.

The chain couples TRBV19 to TRBJ1-2, with a weak D call TRBD1 (6 bases). Trimming removed 4 bases at V and 6 bases at J, with 15 bases between. The CDR3 contains 14 residues. The germline CDR1 and CDR2 sequences are LNHDA and SQIVND (reference sequence). In DNA form, the CDR3 reads TGTGCCAGTAGTACAACCACAGGGTTACATGGCTACACCTTC. It yields the protein CASSTTTGLHGYTF.

V is TRBV5-8 and J is TRBJ2-7, with D possibly matching TRBD1 (5 bases). V was clipped by 0 bases and J by 1 base, with 8 bases between them. From germline, CDR1 is SGHTS and CDR2 YDEGEE. CDR3 length equals 14 residues. Here the CDR3 DNA reads TGTGCCAGCAGCTTGGGACAGCTTTCCTACGAGCAGTACTTC. Translating gives CASSLGQLSYEQYF.

This clone was seen once. The chain uses TRBV5-1 and TRBJ2-2, with 7 bases that match TRBD1. Germline lookup yields CDR1 SGHRS and CDR2 YFSETQ. The junction had 11 bases not matched to a gene; V was cut back by 4 bases and J by 5 bases. The CDR3 extends over 16 amino acids. The DNA for the CDR3 is TGCGCCAGCAGCGGGGCCCGGACAGGCTCTACCGGGGAGCTGTTTTTT. Its protein is CASSGARTGSTGELFF.

At least ten counts were recorded for this clone. This rearrangement joins TRBV4-2 to TRBJ1-5; D not certain. CDR1 is LGHNA, CDR2 YNFKEQ, per germline. CDR3 length: 13 amino acids. Trimming removed 1 base from V and 6 bases from J, with 7 bases in between. In DNA form, the CDR3 reads TGTGCCAGCAGCCAAGTATTGGCTCAGCCCCAGCATTTT. Residues: CASSQVLAQPQHF.

CDR3 sequence: CASSLEGQGSEQYF. The CDR3 DNA reads as TGTGCCAGCAGTTTAGAGGGACAGGGGAGCGAGCAGTACTTC. V and J are TRBV27 and TRBJ2-7; 10 bases are shared with TRBD1. In germline, CDR1 is MNHEY, CDR2 SMNVEV (reference sequence). Trimming cost V 2 bases and J 6 bases; bases outside gene matches: 4. The CDR3 is 14 amino acids.

This clone was observed a handful of times. The chain's CDR3 is CASSWGDRGEAFF. CDR3 sequence (DNA): TGCGCCAGCAGCTGGGGGGACAGGGGAGAAGCTTTCTTT. V gene TRBV5-1 combines with J gene TRBJ1-1, with 10 nucleotides matching TRBD1. This CDR3 has 13 amino acids. The germline CDR1 and CDR2 sequences are SGHRS and YFSETQ. V lost 3 bases to trimming and J lost 8 bases; unmatched junction nucleotides: 4. Full variable domain (remainder filled in from reference TRBV5-1 and TRBJ1-1): KAGVTQTPRYLIKTRGQQVTLSCSPISGHRSVSWYQQTPGQGLQFLFEYFSETQRNKGNFPGRFSGRQFSNSRSEMNVSTLELGDSALYLCASSWGDRGEAFFGQGTRLTVV.

J is TRBJ1-4 and V is TRBV28; D may be TRBD1 (5 bases). The CDR3 is 13 residues long. In germline, CDR1 is MDHEN, CDR2 SYDVKM. With 3 bases removed from V and 10 bases from J, the gap between germline ends came to 12 bases. CDR3 in amino acids: CASSLGQGGKLFF. CDR3 coding DNA: TGTGCCAGCAGTTTGGGGCAGGGAGGAAAACTGTTTTTT.

This clone was found many times. The genes are TRBV7-9 and TRBJ1-2, with D perhaps TRBD1 (5 bases). Germline V CDR1 and CDR2: SEHNR, FQNEAQ (reference sequence). This CDR3 has 12 amino acids. V lost 6 bases, J lost 8 bases, and 13 bases lay in between. Written as DNA, the CDR3 is TGTGCCAGCAGTGAGGTGGGGGGAGGCTACACCTTC. Its translation: CASSEVGGGYTF.

The rearrangement links TRBV7-6 to TRBJ2-2; 7 bases line up with TRBD2. The CDR3 is 18 residues long. The V and J ends lost 1 base and 4 bases, in that order; junction bases with no gene match: 12. Germline V lookup: CDR1 SGHVS, CDR2 FNYEAQ. As DNA, the CDR3 is TGTGCCAGCAGCTTAGTTATGTCGGGAGGACCCCCCACCGGGGAGCTGTTTTTT. It codes for CASSLVMSGGPPTGELFF. Using reference TRBV7-6 and TRBJ2-2 for the parts outside the CDR3, the full variable domain is GAGVSQSPRYKVTKRGQDVALRCDPISGHVSLYWYRQALGQGPEFLTYFNYEAQQDKSGLPNDRFSAERPEGSISTLTIQRTEQRDSAMYRCASSLVMSGGPPTGELFFGEGSRLTVL.

V is TRBV21-1 and J is TRBJ1-4; the table assigns TRBD1, which was not confirmed against the DNA. TRBV21-1 is a recognized pseudogene. The CDR3 spans 16 residues. CDR3 sequence reads: CASSPKGSDRVEKLFF. The CDR3 region has the DNA TGTGCCAGCAGCCCCAAGGGCTCGGACAGGGTTGAAAAACTGTTTTTT.

This chain uses TRBV7-9 with TRBJ2-1; 9 bases align to TRBD2. With 6 bases clipped from V and 5 bases from J, the junction kept 8 bases outside the gene matches. Germline V gene sequence: CDR1 SEHNR, CDR2 FQNEAQ (reference sequence). The CDR3 is made up of 15 amino acids. This CDR3 is CASSPPGLAHNEQFF. DNA for the CDR3: TGTGCCAGCAGTCCCCCGGGACTAGCTCACAATGAGCAGTTCTTC.

This clone has more than one count but fewer than ten. The CDR3 nucleotides are TGTGCCAGCAGCTTAGATGTTGACAGCTATGGCTACACCTTC. This sequence encodes CASSLDVDSYGYTF. The chain uses TRBV11-2 and TRBJ1-2; TRBD1 is a possible D gene (5 bases). V dropped 0 bases and J dropped 4 bases, with 9 bases sitting between them. The CDR3 extends over 14 amino acids. Per the germline V gene, CDR1 is SGHAT and CDR2 is FQNNGV.

There are a few counts of this clone. V usage is TRBV19 and J usage is TRBJ2-1; 9 nucleotides agree with TRBD2. From germline, CDR1 is LNHDA and CDR2 SQIVND (reference sequence). The CDR3 contains 15 residues. With 8 bases clipped from V and 8 bases from J, the junction kept 13 bases outside the gene matches. The CDR3 sequence is CASGFVGVAGDEQFF. CDR3 bases: TGTGCCAGTGGGTTCGTGGGAGTAGCGGGAGATGAGCAGTTCTTC. The variable domain in full, completed from reference TRBV19 and TRBJ2-1, reads DGGITQSPKYLFRKEGQNVTLSCEQNLNHDAMYWYRQDPGQGLRLIYYSQIVNDFQKGDIAEGYSVSREKKESFPLTVTSAQKNPTAFYLCASGFVGVAGDEQFFGPGTRLTVL.

The chain combines TRBV6-2 or TRBV6-3 with TRBJ2-1, with no clear D. V lost 7 bases and J lost 5, with 18 bases in between. The CDR3 consists of 15 residues. Germline CDR1 is MNHEY and CDR2 is SVGEGT. The chain's CDR3 is CASIPRLPRNNEQFF. The CDR3 DNA reads as TGTGCCAGCATCCCCAGGCTTCCTCGGAACAATGAGCAGTTCTTC.

The V and J genes are TRBV6-5 and TRBJ2-7; TRBD2 might be the D (6 bases). Per the germline V gene, CDR1 is MNHEY and CDR2 is SVGAGI. Trimming removed 5 bases at V and 0 bases at J, with 11 bases between. This CDR3 has 14 amino acids. CDR3 sequence (DNA): TGTGCCAGCAGTAGGGACTCGAGCTCCTACGAGCAGTACTTC. Amino acid sequence: CASSRDSSSYEQYF.

This clone was detected only a few times. The rearrangement uses TRBV7-2 and TRBJ2-7; 11 bases align to TRBD2. The CDR3 has 16 amino acids. Per the germline V gene, CDR1 is SGHTA and CDR2 is FQGNSA. The V segment lost 3 bases and the J segment 7 bases; nucleotides outside the gene matches: 11. CDR3 region: CASSLLLAGAVSEQYF. As DNA, the CDR3 is TGTGCCAGCAGCTTGTTACTAGCGGGAGCCGTATCTGAGCAGTACTTC.

This chain connects TRBV12-3 or TRBV12-4 to TRBJ1-2; 7 bases fit TRBD1. J gave up 3 bases and V 5 bases, and 3 bases lay outside the gene matches. The CDR3 consists of 13 residues. The DNA for the CDR3 is TGTGCCAGCAGTGACAGGGAGGACTATGGCTACACCTTC. Translating gives CASSDREDYGYTF.

The chain links TRBV6-2 or TRBV6-3 to TRBJ2-4, with D possibly matching TRBD1 (6 bases). V dropped 5 bases and J dropped 0 bases, with 14 bases sitting between them. Germline V gene sequence: CDR1 MNHEY, CDR2 SVGEGT. The length of the CDR3 is 16 residues. CDR3: CASSPPGHLAKNIQYF. In nucleotides, the CDR3 is TGTGCCAGCAGTCCACCGGGACACCTAGCCAAAAACATTCAGTACTTC.

The DNA of the CDR3 is TGTGCCAGCAGCCAACAGGGGTTGATCTATGGCTACACCTTC. Protein sequence: CASSQQGLIYGYTF. The V and J genes are TRBV14 and TRBJ1-2, with D perhaps TRBD1 (6 bases). Per germline, CDR1 SGHDN and CDR2 FVKESK. There are 14 residues in the CDR3. The V gene lost 2 bases and the J gene lost 4 bases, with 11 bases spanning the gap. Variable domain in full (rest from reference TRBV14 and TRBJ1-2): EAGVTQFPSHSVIEKGQTVTLRCDPISGHDNLYWYRRVMGKEIKFLLHFVKESKQDESGMPNNRFLAERTGGTYSTLKVQPAELEDSGVYFCASSQQGLIYGYTFGSGTRLTVV.

The chain combines TRBV4-1 with TRBJ1-1; TRBD1 might be the D (6 bases). Per germline, CDR1 MGHRA and CDR2 YSYEKL. Trimming removed 0 bases from V and 0 bases from J, with 14 bases in between. This CDR3 has 17 residues. For the CDR3, the DNA is TGCGCCAGCAGCCAAGATCGCGGGGGGGGGCTGAACACTGAAGCTTTCTTT. Encoded protein: CASSQDRGGGLNTEAFF.

V usage is TRBV19 and J usage is TRBJ2-1; 7 positions match TRBD2. Trimming removed 0 bases from V and 5 bases from J; junction bases left unmatched: 10. The CDR3 covers 17 residues. Germline V gene sequence: CDR1 LNHDA, CDR2 SQIVND (reference sequence). For the CDR3, the DNA is TGTGCCAGTAGTATAGATCATGCTAGCGGACTTAACAATGAGCAGTTCTTC. Translating gives CASSIDHASGLNNEQFF.

The J gene is TRBJ1-2, the V gene TRBV5-6; 9 bases match TRBD1. CDR1 SGHDT and CDR2 YYEEEE come from the germline V gene. The CDR3 covers 15 residues. Losses at the gene ends were 4 bases for V and 2 bases for J; bases not matched to a gene: 6. The CDR3 nucleotides read TGTGCCAGCAGCAACTTACAGGGGGCGAACTATGGCTACACCTTC. Translation gives CASSNLQGANYGYTF.

The chain has TRBV4-1 and TRBJ1-5; 7 bases fit TRBD1. The CDR3 has 15 residues. V was pared by 4 bases and J by 3 bases, with 6 bases of the junction left unmatched. Germline V lookup: CDR1 MGHRA, CDR2 YSYEKL. CDR3: CASSRDGQVNQPQHF. Written as DNA, the CDR3 is TGCGCCAGCAGCCGGGACGGACAGGTCAATCAGCCCCAGCATTTT.

This clone was observed a few times. The chain carries TRBV4-2 and TRBJ2-2, with 8 bases aligning to TRBD2. CDR3 length equals 19 residues. Losses at the gene ends were 1 base for V and 0 bases for J; bases not matched to a gene: 10. The germline V gene has CDR1 LGHNA and CDR2 YNFKEQ. CDR3 nucleotide sequence: TGTGCCAGCAGCCAAGTCATACTAGCGGAGAACGCGAACACCGGGGAGCTGTTTTTT. Amino acid sequence: CASSQVILAENANTGELFF.